Included here is one TCR beta chain sequence, with context. The investigators collected lesional scalp punch biopsies and peripheral blood from alopecia areata patients. This record comes from a study of CD8+ T cells in alopecia areata. Germline values: CDR1 SGHRS, CDR2 YFSETQ. Trimming removed 0 bases at V and 2 bases at J, with 8 bases between. CDR3 size: 14 residues. It was cDNA, reverse transcribed from extracted RNA, that served as the sequencing template. TCRdb keeps only in-frame clones here, not all; method: immunoSEQ multiplex PCR. The table shows approximately 180,000 clones, with roughly 70% occurring only once.

This sequence was found in a human donor with alopecia areata. The rearrangement links TRBV5-1 to TRBJ1-2; perhaps TRBD1 as D (6 bases). The sequencing used CD8+ T cells sorted from blood, collected at week 0. The CDR3 spells CASSLEQGNYGYTF. CDR3 sequence (DNA): TGCGCCAGCAGCTTGGAGCAGGGGAACTATGGCTACACCTTC.